Below, 30 T cell receptor beta chains from the same sample are listed, as sequenced in a study of T-cell memory formation after mild COVID-19. From the 5' RACE reads, TCRdb called clonotypes with MiXCR, one entry per CDR3 protein. The table records about 340,000 distinct CDR3 sequences, approximately 15% of them present only once. The sequenced sample consisted of PBMCs or a T cell subset sorted from them (not recorded which). The receptors were sampled from a man younger than 35 who had mild COVID-19 (a few samples of this study predate the infection). Cell type and time point are not known.

This clonotype was seen only a few times. The J gene is TRBJ2-1, the V gene TRBV7-3; the match to TRBD1 covers 7 bases. Trimming removed 5 bases from V and 7 bases from J; junction bases left unmatched: 5. The germline V gene has CDR1 SGHTA and CDR2 FQGTGA. This CDR3 region has 13 residues. CDR3 DNA: TGTGCCAGCAGCAGACAGGGCCCAAATGAGCAGTTCTTC. This gives the protein CASSRQGPNEQFF.

DNA of the CDR3: TGTGCCAGCAGCCTCAAGACTAGCGGGGGGCCAGATACGCAGTATTTT. Translated: CASSLKTSGGPDTQYF. The rearrangement uses TRBV4-2 and TRBJ2-3; 13 positions match TRBD2. CDR3 length equals 16 residues. The germline V gene encodes CDR1 LGHNA and CDR2 YNFKEQ. Unmatched junction bases numbered 5, after V lost 4 bases and J lost 4 bases.

CDR3: CASKYGSHEQFF. CDR3 in DNA: TGCGCCAGCAAGTACGGGAGCCATGAGCAGTTCTTC. The genes are TRBV5-1 and TRBJ2-1; D possibly corresponds to TRBD2 (6 bases). The length of the CDR3 is 12 residues. V was trimmed by 6 bases and J by 8 bases, leaving 12 bases between them. The germline CDR1 and CDR2 sequences are SGHRS and YFSETQ. The entire variable domain, with the rest obtained from reference TRBV5-1 and TRBJ2-1, is as follows: KAGVTQTPRYLIKTRGQQVTLSCSPISGHRSVSWYQQTPGQGLQFLFEYFSETQRNKGNFPGRFSGRQFSNSRSEMNVSTLELGDSALYLCASKYGSHEQFFGPGTRLTVL.

This chain joins TRBV7-2 and TRBJ1-2, with 8 bases identical to TRBD1. The V gene's germline CDR1 is SGHTA and CDR2 FQGNSA. The V gene end was trimmed by 5 bases and the J gene end by 4 bases; junction bases not matched to a gene: 12. The CDR3 sequence is 16 residues long. CDR3 sequence (DNA): TGTGCCAGCAGCCCCCGAAGGACAGGGCTGACCTATGGCTACACCTTC. It encodes CASSPRRTGLTYGYTF. The whole variable domain, filled in from reference TRBV7-2 and TRBJ1-2, reads GAGVSQSPSNKVTEKGKDVELRCDPISGHTALYWYRQSLGQGLEFLIYFQGNSAPDKSGLPSDRFSAERTGGSVSTLTIQRTQQEDSAVYLCASSPRRTGLTYGYTFGSGTRLTVV.

The chain carries TRBV2 and TRBJ2-3, with 7 bases fitting TRBD2. Per germline, CDR1 SNHLY and CDR2 FYNNEI. CDR3 length equals 13 residues. After removal of 5 bases from V and 4 bases from J, the junction contained 3 bases not matched to a gene. For the CDR3, the DNA is TGTGCCAGCAGTCGGGGGGACGCAGATACGCAGTATTTT. Translating gives CASSRGDADTQYF.

The chain links TRBV29-1 to TRBJ2-1; 7 nucleotides agree with TRBD2. The V gene end was trimmed by 1 base and the J gene end by 9 bases; junction bases not matched to a gene: 9. This CDR3 region has 14 residues. The germline V gene encodes CDR1 SQVTM and CDR2 ANQGSEA. CDR3 loop: CSVEAPGPGGEQFF. The CDR3 DNA reads as TGCAGCGTTGAAGCTCCGGGACCGGGGGGTGAGCAGTTCTTC.

The chain recombines TRBV27 with TRBJ1-2, with 9 bases fitting TRBD1. Germline CDR1 MNHEY, CDR2 SMNVEV (reference sequence). The CDR3 extends over 13 amino acids. The V gene end was trimmed by 6 bases and the J gene end by 8 bases; junction bases not matched to a gene: 7. The chain's CDR3 is CASRWDRASGYTF. As DNA, the CDR3 is TGTGCCAGCAGGTGGGACAGGGCATCCGGCTACACCTTC.

The rearrangement uses TRBV6-5 and TRBJ1-1, with 7 nucleotides matching TRBD1. The germline V gene encodes CDR1 MNHEY and CDR2 SVGAGI. The CDR3 runs 14 residues. Trimming removed 2 bases from V and 10 bases from J; junction bases left unmatched: 10. The CDR3 region has the DNA TGTGCCAGCAGTTACGTGGACAGGAGTCGAGGAGCTTTCTTT. It specifies CASSYVDRSRGAFF.

This clonotype was counted a few times. CDR3 coding DNA: TGTGCCAGCAGCTTGGACGTGGGAGAGACCCAGTACTTC. Its translation: CASSLDVGETQYF. This chain joins TRBV5-5 and TRBJ2-5; no reliable D call. The V gene's germline CDR1 is SGHKS and CDR2 YYEKEE (reference sequence). This CDR3 contains 13 residues. Trimming took 0 bases from V and 4 from J, leaving 7 bases between them.

The rearrangement joins TRBV6-2 or TRBV6-3 to TRBJ2-2; D is ambiguous. Germline-derived CDR1 and CDR2 are MNHEY and SVGEGT. The ends were cut back, 11 bases at V and 7 bases at J, with 11 bases in the middle. This CDR3 is 11 amino acids long. Written as DNA, the CDR3 is TGTGCCGCAGGTTTGGGCGGGGAGCTGTTTTTT. Its translation is CAAGLGGELFF.

The chain links TRBV7-9 to TRBJ2-3; 8 bases agree with TRBD2. Looked up from germline, CDR1 is SEHNR and CDR2 is FQNEAQ (reference sequence). CDR3 length equals 14 residues. The V and J ends lost 5 bases and 3 bases, in that order; junction bases with no gene match: 4. CDR3: CASSQGTRTDTQYF. CDR3 in DNA: TGTGCCAGCAGCCAGGGGACTAGAACAGATACGCAGTATTTT.

This chain uses TRBV6-5 with TRBJ1-6, with D uncertain. This CDR3 has 15 amino acids. CDR1 and CDR2 from the germline V gene are MNHEY and SVGAGI. V was trimmed by 7 bases and J by 6 bases, leaving 16 bases between them. The CDR3 DNA sequence: TGTGCCAGCACCCCCTCTTGGGGAGGTAATTCACCCCTCCACTTT. Protein product: CASTPSWGGNSPLHF.

This clonotype turned up a few times. The chain combines TRBV5-1 with TRBJ1-1; possibly TRBD1 for D (6 bases). CDR1 is SGHRS and CDR2 is YFSETQ in the germline V gene. Trimming removed 1 base at V and 5 bases at J, with 15 bases between. The CDR3 contains 15 residues. CDR3 protein: CASSLTGLESTEAFF. The CDR3 bases are TGCGCCAGCAGCTTGACAGGGCTTGAGTCGACTGAAGCTTTCTTT.

The V gene is TRBV20-1, the J gene TRBJ1-1; D not certain. CDR3 length: 17 residues. Trimming removed 0 bases from V and 1 base from J, with 18 bases in between. Germline CDR1 is DFQATT and CDR2 is SNEGSKA (reference sequence). The CDR3 here is CSARDPPPVASNTEAFF. CDR3 bases: TGCAGTGCTAGAGATCCCCCTCCGGTGGCATCGAACACTGAAGCTTTCTTT.

The gene calls are TRBV18 and TRBJ2-6; maybe TRBD1 (6 bases). The CDR3 is 17 amino acids. Trimming removed 3 bases at V and 0 bases at J, with 12 bases between. Germline V CDR1 and CDR2: KGHSH, LQKENI. The CDR3, as DNA: TGTGCCAGCTCACCCCGACAGGATAGCTCTGGGGCCAACGTCCTGACTTTC. This codes for CASSPRQDSSGANVLTF.

The chain joins TRBV5-1 to TRBJ1-2, with a weak D call TRBD1 (6 bases). Germline V CDR1 and CDR2: SGHRS, YFSETQ. This CDR3 has 16 residues. The V gene lost 4 bases and the J gene lost 0 bases, with 16 bases spanning the gap. Here the CDR3 DNA reads TGCGCCAGCAGCACGGGGGGCAGGGGAGCTAACTATGGCTACACCTTC. It is translated as CASSTGGRGANYGYTF.

This clonotype was seen only a few times. This chain joins TRBV12-3 or TRBV12-4 and TRBJ2-1; 7 bases map to TRBD1. The length of the CDR3 is 15 residues. The V segment lost 6 bases and the J segment 3 bases; nucleotides outside the gene matches: 8. Here the CDR3 DNA reads TGTGCCAGCAGCCCGGGACAGACCCACTACAATGAGCAGTTCTTC. Encoded protein: CASSPGQTHYNEQFF.

This clonotype has ten or more counts. This chain uses TRBV7-2 with TRBJ2-1; 8 nucleotides align to TRBD1. V gave up 8 bases and J gave up 8 bases; unmatched junction bases: 11. Germline V lookup: CDR1 SGHTA, CDR2 FQGNSA. The CDR3 is 14 residues long. In DNA form, the CDR3 reads TGTGCCAGCCGGGTTGCAGGGGGCGCGGATGAGCAGTTCTTC. Translation: CASRVAGGADEQFF. Drawing the rest from reference TRBV7-2 and TRBJ2-1, the complete variable domain is GAGVSQSPSNKVTEKGKDVELRCDPISGHTALYWYRQSLGQGLEFLIYFQGNSAPDKSGLPSDRFSAERTGGSVSTLTIQRTQQEDSAVYLCASRVAGGADEQFFGPGTRLTVL.

This clonotype was detected a few times. The CDR3 reads CASKSLPRWETQYF. The CDR3 region has the DNA TGTGCCAGCAAGAGCCTCCCAAGATGGGAGACCCAGTACTTC. The chain recombines TRBV6-2 or TRBV6-3 with TRBJ2-5; D ambiguous. This CDR3 has 14 residues. Germline CDR1 is MNHEY and CDR2 is SVGEGT. Between the trimmed V and J ends, which lost 7 bases and 5 bases, there was a span of 17 bases.

The chain links TRBV5-1 to TRBJ2-5; 8 nucleotides align to TRBD1. V was clipped by 4 bases and J by 4 bases; unmatched bases: 6. The germline V gene has CDR1 SGHRS and CDR2 YFSETQ. The CDR3 sequence is 14 residues long. CDR3 in DNA: TGCGCCAGCAGCGCCGGACAGGGATCAGAGACCCAGTACTTC. This translates into CASSAGQGSETQYF.

V usage is TRBV9 and J usage is TRBJ1-1; D may be TRBD1 (5 bases). Per the germline V gene, CDR1 is SGDLS and CDR2 is YYNGEE. This CDR3 comprises 14 residues. Trimming removed 1 base from V and 1 base from J, with 8 bases in between. CDR3 region: CASSVTGRNTEAFF. The CDR3 DNA follows: TGTGCCAGCAGCGTAACGGGGCGGAACACTGAAGCTTTCTTT.

This clonotype has more than one count but fewer than ten. The rearrangement uses TRBV19 and TRBJ2-1; D gene unclear. The CDR3 is 13 residues long. CDR1 is LNHDA and CDR2 is SQIVND in the germline V gene (reference sequence). V lost 1 base, J lost 9 bases, and 10 bases lay in between. Written as DNA, the CDR3 is TGTGCCAGTAGTATAGGAGTTGGGGTTGAGCAGTTCTTC. Encoded protein: CASSIGVGVEQFF.

The J gene is TRBJ2-2, the V gene TRBV20-1; unclear D gene. This CDR3 has 11 amino acids. Trimming stripped 6 bases from V and 8 bases from J, with 10 bases between. The germline gives CDR1 DFQATT, CDR2 SNEGSKA (reference sequence). The CDR3 nucleotides are TGCAGTGCGCTGCCGGGTGGGGAGCTGTTTTTT. The encoded protein is CSALPGGELFF.

This clonotype has more than one count but fewer than ten. The CDR3 reads CASSLWGQGNTDTQYF. In nucleotides, the CDR3 is TGCGCCAGCAGCTTGTGGGGACAGGGTAATACAGATACGCAGTATTTT. This chain links TRBV5-1 with TRBJ2-3; 9 bases align to TRBD1. The CDR3 is made up of 16 amino acids. The germline V gene encodes CDR1 SGHRS and CDR2 YFSETQ. The ends lost 1 base at V and 3 bases at J; junction bases unmatched: 6.

V and J are TRBV7-2 and TRBJ1-6; D uncertain. The CDR3 totals 14 residues. Germline values: CDR1 SGHTA, CDR2 FQGNSA. V lost 2 bases and J lost 6, with 8 bases in between. The CDR3 DNA sequence: TGTGCCAGCAGCTTAACTGCAAGTAATTCACCCCTCCACTTT. This encodes CASSLTASNSPLHF.

This clonotype was seen ten or more times. The rearrangement joins TRBV20-1 to TRBJ1-4, with D unclear. Germline loops: CDR1 DFQATT, CDR2 SNEGSKA (reference sequence). V was cut by 3 bases and J by 5 bases, with 10 bases left in between. The CDR3 covers 13 residues. The chain's CDR3 is CSASTASNEKLFF. DNA for the CDR3: TGCAGTGCTAGTACAGCATCAAATGAAAAACTGTTTTTT.

A few counts support this clonotype. The V gene is TRBV5-1, the J gene TRBJ2-7; 10 bases align to TRBD1. The CDR3 has 14 residues. V lost 4 bases to trimming and J lost 3 bases; unmatched junction nucleotides: 4. Germline CDR1 and CDR2: SGHRS and YFSETQ. This CDR3 is CASSTGTGDYEQYF. The CDR3 region has the DNA TGCGCCAGCAGCACCGGGACAGGGGACTACGAGCAGTACTTC.

The gene calls are TRBV5-1 and TRBJ2-1, with D possibly matching TRBD1 (5 bases). This CDR3 has 17 residues. Germline-derived CDR1 and CDR2 are SGHRS and YFSETQ. The V end was cut by 1 base, the J end by 4 bases, with 18 bases between. The CDR3 sequence is CASSLRNRPTWYNEQFF. The DNA for the CDR3 is TGCGCCAGCAGCTTGAGAAACAGGCCAACATGGTACAATGAGCAGTTCTTC.

The chain uses TRBV19 and TRBJ1-2; D is possibly TRBD1 (5 bases). Germline assignment: CDR1 LNHDA and CDR2 SQIVND (reference sequence). The CDR3 has 13 amino acids. V was trimmed by 8 bases and J by 9 bases, leaving 19 bases between them. CDR3 protein: CASQTRGEARYTF. In DNA form, the CDR3 reads TGTGCCAGTCAGACACGGGGCGAAGCGCGCTACACCTTC.

This clonotype was picked up many times. V is TRBV4-3 and J is TRBJ2-3; D unresolved. This CDR3 region has 14 residues. The V end was cut by 0 bases, the J end by 2 bases, with 6 bases between. CDR1 is LGHNA and CDR2 is YSLEER in the germline V gene. The CDR3 region is CASSQEPFTDTQYF. In nucleotides, the CDR3 is TGCGCCAGCAGCCAAGAACCGTTCACAGATACGCAGTATTTT.